A selection of T cell receptor beta chains follows, all from one sample in a study of glioma-infiltrating T cells. TCRdb re-called the multiplex PCR reads with MiXCR, one entry per CDR3 protein. The table has fewer than 200,000 distinct CDR3 sequences, about 32% seen once. The material sequenced was glioma tissue, nonneoplastic brain tissue, or PBMCs (not recorded which). Source of these receptors: a human donor with low-grade glioma or glioblastoma, undergoing nonglioma brain surgery, or in good health (not recorded which). The CDR3 runs from the conserved cysteine through the conserved F or W. The D gene is left open where the match is weak. Clone size appears in some rows only: once, few, many, or a class for an expanded clone.

d_call,clone_size,j_call,v_call,cdr3_aa,cdr3_nt
TRBD1,NA,TRBJ2-5,TRBV28,CASSSSQGAETQYF,TGTGCCAGCAGCTCCTCGCAGGGGGCAGAGACCCAGTACTTC
TRBD2,NA,TRBJ2-1,TRBV28,CATISGVWYNEQFF,TGTGCCACCATTAGCGGGGTGTGGTACAATGAGCAGTTCTTC
TRBD2,NA,TRBJ2-2,TRBV24-1,CATSDPTSGRADREMFF,TGTGCCACCAGTGACCCTACTAGCGGGAGGGCCGACCGGGAGATGTTTTTT
NA,NA,TRBJ2-5,TRBV20-1,CSARNPGAQETQYF,TGCAGTGCTAGAAATCCGGGAGCCCAAGAGACCCAGTACTTC
NA,few,TRBJ1-1,TRBV19,CASSIGAGTNTEAFF,TGTGCCAGTAGTATTGGTGCAGGAACTAACACTGAAGCTTTCTTT
NA,many,TRBJ2-7,TRBV20-1,CSARESRGPYEQYF,TGCAGTGCTAGAGAATCCCGGGGGCCCTACGAGCAGTACTTC
TRBD1,many,TRBJ1-2,TRBV6-1,CASSEDRIYGYTF,TGTGCCAGCAGTGAGGACAGGATCTATGGCTACACCTTC
NA,NA,TRBJ2-1,TRBV5-1,CASSLLVQEYEQFF,TGCGCCAGCAGCTTGTTGGTTCAAGAGTATGAGCAGTTCTTC
TRBD1,NA,TRBJ2-5,TRBV7-9,CASSRRAGTGGRKETQYF,TGTGCCAGCAGTCGACGGGCCGGGACAGGGGGACGAAAAGAGACCCAGTACTTC
TRBD2,many,TRBJ2-7,TRBV7-9,CASSTGLAGAPEQYF,TGTGCCAGCAGCACCGGACTAGCGGGAGCTCCCGAGCAGTACTTC
TRBD2,many,TRBJ2-7,TRBV28,CASSLRTSGRCEQYF,TGTGCCAGCAGTTTAAGGACTAGCGGGAGGTGCGAGCAGTACTTC
NA,few,TRBJ2-3,TRBV19,CASSRWTASTDTQYF,TGTGCCAGTAGTAGATGGACAGCTAGCACAGATACGCAGTATTTT
NA,many,TRBJ2-7,TRBV7-2,CASSLGRLTSTYEQYF,TGTGCCAGCAGCTTAGGGAGGCTGACTTCCACCTACGAGCAGTACTTC
NA,NA,TRBJ1-2,TRBV9,CASSVAGESNYGYTF,TGTGCCAGCAGCGTAGCCGGGGAATCTAACTATGGCTACACCTTC
NA,many,TRBJ1-2,TRBV12-3/TRBV12-4,CASSFQSDHGYTF,TGTGCCAGCAGTTTCCAATCCGACCATGGCTACACCTTC
NA,NA,TRBJ2-5,TRBV5-1,CASSPRTLMETQYF,TGCGCCAGCAGCCCTCGGACCCTAATGGAGACCCAGTACTTC
NA,few,TRBJ1-2,TRBV12-3/TRBV12-4,CASSIREGAGYTF,TGTGCCAGCAGTATACGGGAGGGCGCTGGCTACACCTTC
NA,many,TRBJ1-5,TRBV19,CASTSFSGGNQPQHF,TGTGCCAGTACCTCGTTCTCTGGTGGCAATCAGCCCCAGCATTTT
TRBD1,NA,TRBJ1-1,TRBV29-1,CSVGRGSNTEAFF,TGCAGCGTCGGCAGGGGGTCTAACACTGAAGCTTTCTTT
TRBD1,many,TRBJ2-1,TRBV6-6,CASSYRQGVTYNEQFF,TGTGCCAGCAGTTACCGCCAGGGGGTGACCTACAATGAGCAGTTCTTC
TRBD2,NA,TRBJ2-1,TRBV29-1,CSVRTSLNEQFF,TGCAGCGTTCGGACTAGCCTGAATGAGCAGTTCTTC
TRBD2,many,TRBJ2-5,TRBV7-2,CASSYNGLAGVQETQYF,TGTGCCAGCAGCTATAATGGACTAGCGGGTGTCCAAGAGACCCAGTACTTC
TRBD1,NA,TRBJ1-1,TRBV7-9,CASSLITGGLTEAFF,TGTGCCAGCAGCTTAATAACAGGGGGCCTCACTGAAGCTTTCTTT
TRBD2,many,TRBJ2-2,TRBV2,CASTPGLAGGIGELFF,TGTGCCAGCACCCCGGGACTAGCGGGAGGGATCGGGGAGCTGTTTTTT
NA,many,TRBJ1-1,TRBV5-1,CASSLGGQVGAFF,TGCGCCAGCAGCTTGGGAGGTCAAGTGGGGGCTTTCTTT
NA,many,TRBJ2-1,TRBV6-6,CASSYSRGMVTIYNEQFF,TGTGCCAGCAGTTACTCAAGGGGAATGGTTACGATCTACAATGAGCAGTTCTTC
NA,NA,TRBJ2-1,TRBV7-2,CASSYLPLNRAAREDTQFF,TGTGCCAGCAGCTATCTCCCGCTGAACAGAGCGGCCAGGGAAGATACGCAGTTCTTC
NA,many,TRBJ2-5,TRBV10-3,CATASDPSRQETQYF,TGTGCCACAGCTTCCGATCCCAGCCGCCAAGAGACCCAGTACTTC
TRBD1,many,TRBJ1-1,TRBV12-3/TRBV12-4,CASSSDRAGTEAFF,TGTGCCAGCAGTTCGGACAGGGCTGGAACTGAAGCTTTCTTT
NA,few,TRBJ2-5,TRBV12-3/TRBV12-4,CAGSFSPASQETQYF,TGTGCCGGCAGTTTTTCACCAGCCAGCCAAGAGACCCAGTACTTC
NA,many,TRBJ1-3,TRBV3-1,CASRDSGNTIYF,TGTGCCAGCAGGGACTCTGGAAACACCATATATTTT
TRBD2,many,TRBJ2-1,TRBV6-2/TRBV6-3,CASSLAEYNEQFF,TGTGCCAGCAGCCTAGCGGAGTACAATGAGCAGTTCTTC
NA,many,TRBJ2-7,TRBV20-1,CSASTFQGVWEQYF,TGCAGTGCTAGTACATTCCAGGGAGTATGGGAGCAGTACTTC
TRBD1,many,TRBJ2-7,TRBV2,CASVDRSSYEQYF,TGTGCCAGTGTGGACAGGTCCTCCTACGAGCAGTACTTC
NA,NA,TRBJ2-7,TRBV6-1,CASSHVALEYEQYF,TGTGCCAGCAGCCACGTAGCCCTCGAGTACGAGCAGTACTTC
NA,NA,TRBJ1-5,TRBV25-1,CASSEYVSQPQHF,TGTGCCAGCAGTGAATACGTCAGTCAGCCCCAGCATTTT
TRBD1,NA,TRBJ2-7,TRBV27,CASSLTGGGLYEQYF,TGTGCCAGCAGTTTAACAGGGGGTGGCCTCTACGAGCAGTACTTC
TRBD1,many,TRBJ1-1,TRBV18,CASSPPDQYRGGSAFF,TGTGCCAGCTCACCACCCGATCAGTACAGGGGGGGTTCAGCTTTCTTT